Listed below are T cell receptor beta chains from one sample, sequenced in a study of T-cell memory formation after mild COVID-19. TCRdb processed the 5' RACE reads anew with MiXCR; each CDR3 protein has one entry. This sample has some 160,000 distinct CDR3 sequences, with 25% to 40% found just once. The sample taken for sequencing was PBMCs or a T cell subset sorted from them (not recorded which). The source of these receptors is an adult woman who had mild COVID-19 (a few samples of this study predate the infection). Cell type and time point are not known. Each CDR3 is given with its conserved first and last residue. D genes are given only for firm matches. Where a row states a size, it is once, few, many or the class of an expanded clone; other rows omit it.

D | size | J | V | CDR3 | DNA
NA | NA | TRBJ2-7 | TRBV5-5 | CASSRTPGYEQYF | TGTGCCAGCAGCCGGACCCCAGGCTACGAGCAGTACTTC
TRBD1 | few | TRBJ2-2 | TRBV20-1 | CSAQPGQGTGELFF | TGCAGTGCTCAACCGGGACAGGGAACCGGGGAGCTGTTTTTT
TRBD1 | NA | TRBJ2-2 | TRBV24-1 | CATRGQGDTGELFF | TGTGCCACCAGAGGACAGGGTGACACCGGGGAGCTGTTTTTT
NA | NA | TRBJ2-5 | TRBV7-9 | CATIFGTGVQETQYF | TGTGCCACAATTTTCGGAACGGGGGTCCAAGAGACCCAGTACTTC
TRBD1 | NA | TRBJ2-3 | TRBV5-5 | CASSLLGGQGKGDTQYF | TGTGCCAGCAGCTTGCTTGGGGGACAGGGTAAAGGAGATACGCAGTATTTT
TRBD1 | NA | TRBJ1-1 | TRBV30 | CAWSGRQGSTEAFF | TGTGCCTGGAGTGGAAGACAGGGGAGCACTGAAGCTTTCTTT
NA | NA | TRBJ1-2 | TRBV5-1 | CASSGQGYYGYTF | TGCGCCAGCAGCGGGCAGGGCTACTATGGCTACACCTTC
NA | few | TRBJ2-2 | TRBV7-3 | CASSLRTRGTGELFF | TGTGCCAGCAGCTTAAGGACTCGAGGGACCGGGGAGCTGTTTTTT
TRBD1 | few | TRBJ2-1 | TRBV7-2 | CASSSRDRGEQFF | TGTGCCAGCAGCAGCCGGGACAGGGGTGAGCAGTTCTTC
TRBD1 | NA | TRBJ2-3 | TRBV29-1 | CSADGTGSTDTQYF | TGCAGCGCTGACGGGACAGGGTCAACAGATACGCAGTATTTT
NA | NA | TRBJ2-7 | TRBV29-1 | CSVRTPSYEQYF | TGCAGCGTTAGGACACCGTCCTACGAGCAGTACTTC
NA | NA | TRBJ2-3 | TRBV3-1 | CASSRGDTQYF | TGTGCCAGCAGCCGTGGAGATACGCAGTATTTT
TRBD1 | NA | TRBJ1-1 | TRBV4-3 | CASSQEIAGTGNTEAFF | TGCGCCAGCAGCCAAGAGATTGCCGGGACAGGGAACACTGAAGCTTTCTTT
NA | few | TRBJ1-1 | TRBV21-1 | CASSKVHRLNTEAFF | TGTGCCAGCAGCAAAGTTCACAGGCTGAACACTGAAGCTTTCTTT
TRBD2 | NA | TRBJ2-1 | TRBV5-6 | CASSSAGTSNEQFF | TGTGCCAGCAGCAGCGCCGGGACTAGCAATGAGCAGTTCTTC
NA | few | TRBJ2-5 | TRBV7-9 | CASSLPWGEETQYF | TGTGCCAGCAGTCTACCTTGGGGAGAAGAGACCCAGTACTTC